These 15 T cell receptor beta chains were all obtained from the same sample, sequenced in a study of blood T cell repertoires in COVID-19 (dated by TCRdb to the early 2020s). Library generation was performed with the immunoSEQ multiplex PCR assay. The immuneACCESS repertoire file appears here via TCRdb, limited to in-frame rearrangements. These files lack a portion of the clones; in checked studies, under half of the deficit traces to unresolved V genes, and the cause of the others is not known. The sample includes approximately 34,000 clones, with roughly 80% observed a single time. The ten biggest clones cover 14% of the sample. What was sequenced was peripheral blood. These receptors were taken from a woman between 65 and 79 years old with acute or convalescent COVID-19.

The rearrangement links TRBV6-5 to TRBJ2-1, with 7 bases lining up with TRBD1. V trimming: 6 bases; J trimming: 2 bases; junction bases outside the gene matches: 7. This CDR3 has 15 amino acids. The germline V gene encodes CDR1 MNHEY and CDR2 SVGAGI. The CDR3 nucleotides read TGTGCCAGCAGGGAGTCGACAGGGCCCTACAATGAGCAGTTCTTC. Translated, it gives CASRESTGPYNEQFF.

The V and J genes are TRBV3-1 (or the pseudogene TRBV3-2) and TRBJ2-3, with 10 bases fitting TRBD2. This CDR3 is 17 amino acids long. Per the germline V gene, CDR1 is LGHDT and CDR2 is YNNKEL (reference sequence). V shed 3 bases, J shed 3 bases, and the junction held 9 bases outside the gene matches. DNA of the CDR3: TGTGCCAGCAGCCACGGTCCTAGCGGGAGTCGAACAGATACGCAGTATTTT. Its protein is CASSHGPSGSRTDTQYF.

The chain uses TRBV3-1 (or the pseudogene TRBV3-2) and TRBJ1-4; D ambiguous. Germline CDR1 and CDR2: LGHDT and YNNKEL (reference sequence). V lost 0 bases and J lost 8, with 16 bases in between. CDR3 length: 16 residues. The CDR3 protein is CASSQDYWQDPEKLFF. The DNA for the CDR3 is TGTGCCAGCAGCCAAGACTACTGGCAGGATCCGGAAAAACTGTTTTTT.

On this clone itself: One end of the junction fails to match germline, which may point to a read error. CDR3 DNA sequence: TGTGCCAGCAGCCAAGGACTAGCGGGAGGGGTATTT. It translates to CASSQGLAGGVF. This chain connects TRBV3-1 (or the pseudogene TRBV3-2) to TRBJ2-3, with TRBD2 identical over 14 bases. Looked up from germline, CDR1 is LGHDT and CDR2 is YNNKEL (reference sequence). This CDR3 contains 12 residues.

This clone was recorded once. V is TRBV6-6 and J is TRBJ2-5; 9 positions agree with TRBD1. This CDR3 region has 15 residues. From germline, CDR1 is MNHNY and CDR2 SVGAGI (reference sequence). The V and J ends lost 5 bases and 4 bases, in that order; junction bases with no gene match: 8. Written as DNA, the CDR3 is TGTGCCAGCAGTCGCCGACAGGGGGGTTTAGAGACCCAGTACTTC. Amino acids: CASSRRQGGLETQYF.

V and J are TRBV5-1 and TRBJ2-3; 9 bases line up with TRBD2. The CDR3 extends over 16 amino acids. V was clipped by 0 bases and J by 4 bases; unmatched bases: 6. CDR1 is SGHRS and CDR2 is YFSETQ in the germline V gene. The CDR3 DNA reads as TGCGCCAGCAGCTTGGAGGGTAGCGGGAGCTCAGATACGCAGTATTTT. This codes for CASSLEGSGSSDTQYF.

The gene calls are TRBV29-1 and TRBJ2-5; the match to TRBD2 covers 7 bases. Germline V gene sequence: CDR1 SQVTM, CDR2 ANQGSEA. J was trimmed by 5 bases and V by 8 bases; bases with no gene match: 8. The CDR3 contains 12 residues. CDR3 DNA: TGCAGCACCCTAGTGGGAGGGGAGACCCAGTACTTC. Protein sequence: CSTLVGGETQYF.

The rearrangement links TRBV5-1 to TRBJ2-5; tentative D call: TRBD1 (5 bases). Trimming removed 2 bases from V and 5 bases from J, with 10 bases in between. CDR1 and CDR2 (germline): SGHRS, YFSETQ. The CDR3 covers 13 residues. The CDR3, as DNA: TGCGCCAGCAGCTTCACAGGCCCGGAGACCCAGTACTTC. Protein sequence: CASSFTGPETQYF.

This rearrangement joins TRBV5-4 to TRBJ2-5; TRBD2 aligns across 7 bases. Germline V gives CDR1 SGHNT, CDR2 YYREEE (reference sequence). J gave up 4 bases and V 0 bases, and 3 bases lay outside the gene matches. The CDR3 contains 14 residues. The CDR3 spells CASSLAPGGETQYF. In DNA form, the CDR3 reads TGTGCCAGCAGCTTGGCCCCGGGGGGAGAGACCCAGTACTTC.

The V call is TRBV11-2, the J call TRBJ2-3; D ambiguous. Germline V gene data show CDR1 as SGHAT and CDR2 as FQNNGV. This CDR3 has 13 amino acids. V lost 1 base to trimming and J lost 4 bases, with 6 bases between them. CDR3 DNA: TGTGCCAGCAGCTTAGTCGCGGCAGATACGCAGTATTTT. Translated, it gives CASSLVAADTQYF.

The chain couples TRBV29-1 to TRBJ2-1, with D unclear. This CDR3 is built from 12 residues. V was cut by 4 bases and J by 6 bases, with 10 bases left in between. In germline, CDR1 is SQVTM, CDR2 ANQGSEA. In DNA form, the CDR3 reads TGCAGCGTTGGTCTAGGCGGCAATGAGCAGTTCTTC. This codes for CSVGLGGNEQFF.

V and J are TRBV7-9 and TRBJ1-2, with 8 bases lining up with TRBD1. Germline V gene data show CDR1 as SEHNR and CDR2 as FQNEAQ (reference sequence). Trimming removed 5 bases from V and 4 bases from J; junction bases left unmatched: 12. This CDR3 has 16 amino acids. The CDR3 sequence is CASSPGQGLGVYGYTF. The CDR3 nucleotides read TGTGCCAGCAGCCCAGGACAGGGATTGGGGGTCTATGGCTACACCTTC.

The chain combines TRBV11-1 with TRBJ2-1, with 11 bases identical to TRBD2. J lost 5 bases, V lost 1 base, and 4 bases had no gene match. Germline V gene data show CDR1 as SGHAT and CDR2 as FQDESV (reference sequence). The CDR3 is 16 residues long. DNA of the CDR3: TGTGCCAGCAGCTTAGTTGGGACTAGCGGCCACAATGAGCAGTTCTTC. This translates into CASSLVGTSGHNEQFF.

This chain connects TRBV4-1 to TRBJ2-7; 7 bases are a match to TRBD1. The CDR3 runs 14 residues. Unmatched junction bases numbered 1, after V lost 1 base and J lost 1 base. Germline V gives CDR1 MGHRA, CDR2 YSYEKL. The CDR3 protein is CASSQGQGSYEQYF. The CDR3 nucleotides are TGCGCCAGCAGCCAAGGACAGGGTTCCTACGAGCAGTACTTC.

The chain is built from TRBV6-5 and TRBJ1-2, with TRBD1 identical over 12 bases. Trimming cost V 7 bases and J 6 bases; bases outside gene matches: 6. The germline V gene encodes CDR1 MNHEY and CDR2 SVGAGI. The CDR3 length is 14 residues. CDR3 region: CASKRDRGLDGYTF. The CDR3 DNA sequence: TGTGCCAGCAAACGGGACAGGGGGCTTGATGGCTACACCTTC.